Detailed here is one T cell receptor (beta chain). What it recognizes is unknown. The sample originates from a study of memory CD4+ T cells and cytomegalovirus serostatus. Whole-study context: Of the healthy Belgian adults, fewer than 10 were CMV seropositive and 24 seronegative.

The sort gate was single viable CD3+CD4+CD8-CD45RO+ cells for memory CD4+ T cells. Serostatus was set by detecting CMV pp150, pp28, p38, p52 IgG. Study-level points and caveats: Each of approximately 61 CMV-associated TCRbeta sequences occurred in one to five individuals. A US-trained random forest predicted CMV serostatus with median AUC around 0.93.

The data were produced by immunoSEQ multiplex PCR, yet TCRdb's version contains in-frame clones alone and is incomplete. Among tens of thousands of clones, around 80% were seen once, and the ten largest hold roughly 1.5%. There are 15 residues in the CDR3. CDR1 is LNHDA and CDR2 is SQIVND in the germline V gene (reference sequence). Trimming removed 8 bases from V and 0 bases from J, with 15 bases in between. The clonotype was recovered from an adult in good health and CMV-seronegative. The specimen sequenced was memory CD4+ T cells from blood. This sequence joins TRBV19 and TRBJ2-3, with a tentative D call TRBD1 (6 bases). CDR3 amino acids: CASVTGFGSTDTQYF. In DNA, the CDR3 is TGTGCCAGTGTAACAGGGTTTGGGAGCACAGATACGCAGTATTTT.